These 21 T cell receptor beta chains originate from one sample sequenced in a study of T cell responses to AZD1222 COVID-19 vaccine. Produced via immunoSEQ multiplex PCR; TCRdb's table is partial and in-frame only. The table records about 150,000 clones, approximately 91% of them present only once. The sample here was peripheral blood, taken 28 days after the second AZD1222 dose. Every receptor here comes from an adult who received the AZD1222 COVID-19 vaccine.

This chain connects TRBV7-6 to TRBJ2-7; D is uncertain. The CDR3 extends over 13 amino acids. Germline V lookup: CDR1 SGHVS, CDR2 FNYEAQ. Trimming shortened V by 0 bases and J by 0 bases, and 3 bases separated the two germline ends. Here the CDR3 DNA reads TGTGCCAGCAGCTTAGCGGCCTCCTACGAGCAGTACTTC. It is translated as CASSLAASYEQYF.

This sequence joins TRBV12-5 and TRBJ1-2; no firm D call. Trimming cost V 5 bases and J 5 bases, with 12 bases left between them. The CDR3 runs to 13 residues. Germline V gene data show CDR1 as LGHNT and CDR2 as FRNRAP. The CDR3 is CASGQSPGYGYTF. As DNA, the CDR3 is TGTGCTAGTGGTCAAAGTCCGGGATATGGCTACACCTTC.

The rearrangement uses TRBV27 and TRBJ1-1, with D unclear. The germline V and J ends were trimmed by 8 bases and 5 bases, with 9 bases remaining between them. Germline lookup yields CDR1 MNHEY and CDR2 SMNVEV (reference sequence). The CDR3 is 11 amino acids. As DNA, the CDR3 is TGTGCCAGCGGAATCTTGACTGAAGCTTTCTTT. Translated: CASGILTEAFF.

CDR3: CASSSDTNTEAFF. Here the CDR3 DNA reads TGTGCCAGCAGCTCGGACACTAACACTGAAGCTTTCTTT. The chain combines TRBV7-3 with TRBJ1-1, with D possibly matching TRBD1 (5 bases). The V gene lost 4 bases and the J gene lost 2 bases, with 8 bases spanning the gap. CDR3 size: 13 residues. CDR1 SGHTA and CDR2 FQGTGA come from the germline V gene.

This sequence joins TRBV29-1 and TRBJ2-2; D call uncertain. The CDR3 has 13 amino acids. Between the trimmed V and J ends, which lost 7 bases and 0 bases, there was a span of 9 bases. Germline-derived CDR1 and CDR2 are SQVTM and ANQGSEA. In DNA, the CDR3 is TGCAGCGGGATTAATACGAACACCGGGGAGCTGTTTTTT. It yields the protein CSGINTNTGELFF.

V usage is TRBV7-9 and J usage is TRBJ1-6, with 11 bases lining up with TRBD1. Germline CDR1 reads SEHNR; CDR2 reads FQNEAQ (reference sequence). This CDR3 comprises 15 residues. V gave up 4 bases and J gave up 10 bases; unmatched junction bases: 6. The DNA of the CDR3 is TGTGCCAGCAGCTGGACAGGGGGCCACCAGTCACCCCTCCACTTT. Its protein product is CASSWTGGHQSPLHF.

The rearrangement uses TRBV5-1 and TRBJ2-1, with D uncertain. This CDR3 region has 15 residues. Trimming removed 1 base from V and 6 bases from J, with 14 bases in between. In germline, CDR1 is SGHRS, CDR2 YFSETQ. The CDR3: CASSLLGDWSNEQFF. In DNA, the CDR3 is TGCGCCAGCAGCTTGTTGGGCGATTGGTCCAATGAGCAGTTCTTC.

V usage is TRBV29-1 and J usage is TRBJ2-1; tentative D call: TRBD2 (6 bases). Germline V gene data show CDR1 as SQVTM and CDR2 as ANQGSEA. The V and J ends lost 5 bases and 3 bases respectively, with 11 bases between them. This CDR3 is built from 13 residues. CDR3 amino acids: CSVLTGDYNEQFF. Here the CDR3 DNA reads TGCAGCGTTTTGACGGGAGACTACAATGAGCAGTTCTTC.

The chain is built from TRBV7-9 and TRBJ2-1; 7 nucleotides line up with TRBD1. Germline CDR1 SEHNR, CDR2 FQNEAQ (reference sequence). The CDR3 is 14 residues long. With 7 bases clipped from V and 7 bases from J, the junction kept 10 bases outside the gene matches. The chain's CDR3 is CASTDRALGNEQFF. The CDR3 nucleotides are TGTGCCAGCACAGACAGGGCCCTTGGGAATGAGCAGTTCTTC.

The gene calls are TRBV5-4 and TRBJ1-2; TRBD1 agrees at 9 bases. CDR1 SGHNT and CDR2 YYREEE come from the germline V gene (reference sequence). The CDR3 sequence is 15 residues long. V trimming: 3 bases; J trimming: 0 bases; junction bases outside the gene matches: 3. CDR3 in amino acids: CASSYGTGSNYGYTF. The CDR3 coding sequence is TGTGCCAGCAGCTATGGGACAGGGTCTAACTATGGCTACACCTTC.

This rearrangement joins TRBV5-4 to TRBJ2-1, with D tentatively TRBD1 or TRBD2 (5 bases each). Trimming took 0 bases from V and 4 from J, leaving 5 bases between them. CDR1 SGHNT and CDR2 YYREEE come from the germline V gene (reference sequence). The CDR3 has 13 residues. The CDR3 is CASSLGGYNEQFF. The CDR3 bases are TGTGCCAGCAGCTTGGGGGGGTACAATGAGCAGTTCTTC.

V and J are TRBV5-1 and TRBJ1-1; D ambiguous. This CDR3 has 13 amino acids. Trimming shortened V by 0 bases and J by 5 bases, and 8 bases separated the two germline ends. Germline V gene sequence: CDR1 SGHRS, CDR2 YFSETQ. The CDR3 nucleotides read TGCGCCAGCAGCTTGGTTTCGGAAACTGAAGCTTTCTTT. Its protein is CASSLVSETEAFF.

The V gene is TRBV30, the J gene TRBJ1-5; D is uncertain. Looked up from germline, CDR1 is GTSNPN and CDR2 is SVGIG (reference sequence). V was trimmed by 2 bases and J by 1 base, leaving 12 bases between them. The CDR3 loop spans 15 amino acids. The CDR3 is CAWSLWGGSNQPQHF. CDR3 coding DNA: TGTGCCTGGAGTCTGTGGGGAGGAAGCAATCAGCCCCAGCATTTT.

This chain links TRBV2 with TRBJ1-2; unclear D gene. The V end was cut by 1 base, the J end by 8 bases, with 14 bases between. CDR3 length: 14 amino acids. Germline V gene sequence: CDR1 SNHLY, CDR2 FYNNEI. The CDR3, as DNA: TGTGCCAGCAGTGAAGTCGCGACGGTTTTAGGCTACACCTTC. Protein product: CASSEVATVLGYTF.

The gene calls are TRBV7-8 and TRBJ2-1; TRBD2 aligns across 15 bases. There are 16 residues in the CDR3. Trimming cost V 5 bases and J 7 bases; bases outside gene matches: 6. Per germline, CDR1 SGHVS and CDR2 FQNEAQ. The CDR3 region is CASSTGLAGGVNEQFF. In DNA, the CDR3 is TGTGCCAGCAGCACAGGACTAGCGGGGGGGGTGAATGAGCAGTTCTTC. The whole variable domain, filled in from reference TRBV7-8 and TRBJ2-1, reads GAGVSQSPRYKVAKRGQDVALRCDPISGHVSLFWYQQALGQGPEFLTYFQNEAQLDKSGLPSDRFFAERPEGSVSTLKIQRTQQEDSAVYLCASSTGLAGGVNEQFFGPGTRLTVL.

This rearrangement joins TRBV7-2 to TRBJ1-2, with D possibly being TRBD1 (6 bases). V lost 5 bases and J 1 base, leaving 17 bases between the germline ends. Germline CDR1 is SGHTA and CDR2 is FQGNSA. The CDR3 is 16 residues long. CDR3 in amino acids: CASSLRGAGLNYGYTF. The CDR3 nucleotides are TGTGCCAGCAGCCTCCGGGGGGCAGGCCTTAACTATGGCTACACCTTC.

This chain links TRBV7-3 with TRBJ1-6, with 9 bases identical to TRBD1. Per germline, CDR1 SGHTA and CDR2 FQGTGA. This CDR3 spans 17 amino acids. V gave up 4 bases and J gave up 6 bases; unmatched junction bases: 10. The CDR3 region is CASSYRRDRATNSPLHF. The CDR3 nucleotides are TGTGCCAGCAGCTATCGCCGGGACAGGGCTACTAATTCACCCCTCCACTTT. Together with reference TRBV7-3 and TRBJ1-6, the CDR3 gives the full variable domain: GAGVSQTPSNKVTEKGKYVELRCDPISGHTALYWYRQSLGQGPEFLIYFQGTGAADDSGLPNDRFFAVRPEGSVSTLKIQRTERGDSAVYLCASSYRRDRATNSPLHFGNGTRLTVT.

The gene calls are TRBV9 and TRBJ2-1; D perhaps matches TRBD2 (6 bases). V lost 4 bases and J 4 bases, leaving 18 bases between the germline ends. This CDR3 is built from 16 residues. CDR1 SGDLS and CDR2 YYNGEE come from the germline V gene. The CDR3 nucleotides read TGTGCCAGCAGCTTAACTACGGGACTGGAGTACAATGAGCAGTTCTTC. It is translated as CASSLTTGLEYNEQFF.

This rearrangement joins TRBV2 to TRBJ1-2; the match to TRBD1 covers 7 bases. Trimming at V came to 5 bases and at J to 5 bases, leaving 5 bases not matched to a gene. CDR1 SNHLY and CDR2 FYNNEI come from the germline V gene. The CDR3 runs to 13 residues. In DNA form, the CDR3 reads TGTGCCAGCAGTTTGGGACAGCTGTATGGCTACACCTTC. This encodes CASSLGQLYGYTF.

This clone was seen just once. The chain is built from TRBV5-1 and TRBJ2-7; the match to TRBD2 covers 8 bases. The CDR3 totals 16 residues. CDR1 is SGHRS, CDR2 YFSETQ, per germline. V was clipped by 3 bases and J by 6 bases; unmatched bases: 14. The DNA for the CDR3 is TGCGCCAGCAGCTGGGGAGCGGCGAGCGGGAGAGGCGAGCAGTACTTC. Its protein is CASSWGAASGRGEQYF.

This clone was counted a single time. The chain recombines TRBV9 with TRBJ1-2; possibly TRBD1 for D (5 bases). Germline CDR1 reads SGDLS; CDR2 reads YYNGEE. The CDR3 is 13 amino acids. V was cut by 2 bases and J by 7 bases, with 12 bases left in between. The CDR3 spells CASSVSGGLGYTF. The DNA of the CDR3 is TGTGCCAGCAGCGTTAGTGGGGGTCTTGGCTACACCTTC. Filled out from reference TRBV9 and TRBJ1-2, the complete variable domain reads DSGVTQTPKHLITATGQRVTLRCSPRSGDLSVYWYQQSLDQGLQFLIQYYNGEERAKGNILERFSAQQFPDLHSELNLSSLELGDSALYFCASSVSGGLGYTFGSGTRLTVV.